The next 25 T cell receptor beta chains were all read from a single sample in a study of PD-1 blockade in classical Hodgkin lymphoma. Every patient was affected by relapse after autologous stem cell transplantation, while exposure to brentuximab vedotin was not uniform. Clones were read by immunoSEQ multiplex PCR, and TCRdb kept only the in-frame ones, dropping some. Of 17,000 or so clones in the sample, about 80% are singletons; the top ten hold about 5%. The material was peripheral blood mononuclear cells (PBMCs), obtained at baseline. These TCRs come from a human donor with classical Hodgkin lymphoma.

V usage is TRBV28 and J usage is TRBJ2-7; the D is unclear. The germline V gene has CDR1 MDHEN and CDR2 SYDVKM. The CDR3 contains 14 residues. V was clipped by 2 bases and J by 6 bases, with 14 bases between them. The CDR3 nucleotides read TGTGCCAGCAGTTTACCTTTGGGTCCCTCCGAGCAGTACTTC. This translates into CASSLPLGPSEQYF.

The chain's CDR3 is CASSVSRGAYNSPLHF. CDR3 nucleotides: TGTGCCAGCAGTGTTTCCCGGGGGGCCTATAATTCACCCCTCCACTTT. The genes are TRBV14 and TRBJ1-6; tentatively, D is TRBD1 (5 bases). V lost 6 bases, J lost 2 bases, and 14 bases lay in between. The CDR3 is 16 amino acids. The germline CDR1 and CDR2 sequences are SGHDN and FVKESK.

This rearrangement joins TRBV27 to TRBJ2-7; possibly TRBD2 for D (5 bases). In germline, CDR1 is MNHEY, CDR2 SMNVEV (reference sequence). V dropped 6 bases and J dropped 3 bases, with 9 bases sitting between them. This CDR3 is 12 amino acids long. CDR3 in DNA: TGTGCCAGCAGCCAGGAGGACTACGAGCAGTACTTC. It encodes CASSQEDYEQYF.

The chain carries TRBV18 and TRBJ2-7; no clear D gene. The CDR3 sequence is 13 residues long. V was clipped by 8 bases and J by 5 bases, with 16 bases between them. Germline V lookup: CDR1 KGHSH, CDR2 LQKENI. CDR3 loop: CASKDSRNDEQYF. As DNA, the CDR3 is TGTGCCAGCAAAGACTCCAGGAACGACGAGCAGTACTTC.

The rearrangement joins TRBV4-3 to TRBJ2-3, with 8 positions matching TRBD2. The CDR3 loop spans 17 amino acids. Germline V CDR1 and CDR2: LGHNA, YSLEER. The ends lost 0 bases at V and 4 bases at J; junction bases unmatched: 9. The CDR3 spells CASSQDPAGARADTQYF. The DNA for the CDR3 is TGCGCCAGCAGCCAAGATCCAGCGGGAGCCCGCGCAGATACGCAGTATTTT.

V gene TRBV7-9 combines with J gene TRBJ2-6; a possible D gene is TRBD2 (6 bases). The germline CDR1 and CDR2 sequences are SEHNR and FQNEAQ (reference sequence). The V gene lost 4 bases and the J gene lost 0 bases, with 7 bases spanning the gap. There are 15 residues in the CDR3. The DNA for the CDR3 is TGTGCCAGCAGCTCGGGAGACTCTGGGGCCAACGTCCTGACTTTC. It translates to CASSSGDSGANVLTF.

The chain joins TRBV6-5 to TRBJ1-5; D ambiguous. V lost 5 bases to trimming and J lost 3 bases, with 11 bases between them. The CDR3 contains 14 residues. Germline V lookup: CDR1 MNHEY, CDR2 SVGAGI. In DNA, the CDR3 is TGTGCCAGCAGTCACCCTGGGAACAATCAGCCCCAGCATTTT. This gives the protein CASSHPGNNQPQHF.

This clone was seen a handful of times. As DNA, the CDR3 is TGTGCCAGCAGCTTAGGTCGGGGGAAAGGTCAGCCCCAGCATTTT. Protein sequence: CASSLGRGKGQPQHF. The chain joins TRBV13 to TRBJ1-5, with D possibly TRBD1 on 5 matching bases. The germline V and J ends were trimmed by 0 bases and 6 bases, with 12 bases remaining between them. Germline CDR1 and CDR2: PRHDT and FYEKMQ (reference sequence). The CDR3 loop spans 15 amino acids.

CDR3 in amino acids: CASSLARANQPQHF. In DNA, the CDR3 is TGTGCCAGCAGCTTAGCCAGGGCCAATCAGCCCCAGCATTTT. The rearrangement links TRBV13 to TRBJ1-5; TRBD1 might be the D (5 bases). The CDR3 is made up of 14 amino acids. Germline V gene lookup returns CDR1 PRHDT and CDR2 FYEKMQ (reference sequence). V lost 1 base and J lost 3, with 7 bases in between. Based on the CDR3 plus reference TRBV13 and TRBJ1-5, the full variable domain is AAGVIQSPRHLIKEKRETATLKCYPIPRHDTVYWYQQGPGQDPQFLISFYEKMQSDKGSIPDRFSAQQFSDYHSELNMSSLELGDSALYFCASSLARANQPQHFGDGTRLSIL.

Remarks on this clone: This may be a read error, as it is one base from a much larger clone. The gene calls are TRBV6-6 and TRBJ1-1, with D tentatively TRBD1 (6 bases). This CDR3 is built from 16 residues. Per the germline V gene, CDR1 is MNHNY and CDR2 is SVGAGI (reference sequence). The CDR3 here is CVSSSREPGDNTEAFF. The CDR3 bases are TGTGTCAGCAGTTCCAGGGAGCCAGGGGACAACACTGAAGCTTTCTTT.

The chain has TRBV6-5 and TRBJ1-2; D might be TRBD1 (5 bases). Per the germline V gene, CDR1 is MNHEY and CDR2 is SVGAGI. V lost 8 bases, J lost 7 bases, and 17 bases lay in between. This CDR3 has 13 residues. DNA for the CDR3: TGTGCCAGCGGTCCAGGGCAGTACGGTGGCTACACCTTC. This encodes CASGPGQYGGYTF.

The CDR3 sequence: CSVERLSYGYTF. In DNA, the CDR3 is TGCAGCGTTGAACGACTATCCTATGGCTACACCTTC. The rearrangement uses TRBV29-1 and TRBJ1-2; D remains ambiguous. The ends were cut back, 2 bases at V and 4 bases at J, with 8 bases in the middle. This CDR3 comprises 12 residues. CDR1 and CDR2 (germline): SQVTM, ANQGSEA.

V usage is TRBV5-1 and J usage is TRBJ1-1; 8 positions agree with TRBD1. The germline V gene encodes CDR1 SGHRS and CDR2 YFSETQ. V shed 0 bases and J 4 bases; nucleotides not matched to a gene: 5. CDR3 size: 15 residues. CDR3 DNA: TGCGCCAGCAGCTTGGGACAGGGGTTGATCACTGAAGCTTTCTTT. It yields the protein CASSLGQGLITEAFF.

The chain recombines TRBV5-1 with TRBJ2-7; a weak D match, TRBD2 (6 bases). Germline V gene sequence: CDR1 SGHRS, CDR2 YFSETQ. Trimming took off 0 bases at V and 4 bases at J, with 14 bases between the two ends. The CDR3 runs 15 residues. The CDR3, as DNA: TGCGCCAGCAGCTTGGGCGCAGGAGGGTCTTACGAGCAGTACTTC. It is translated as CASSLGAGGSYEQYF.

V and J are TRBV5-4 and TRBJ2-5; D remains ambiguous. The CDR3 spans 14 residues. CDR1 is SGHNT, CDR2 YYREEE, per germline (reference sequence). V was trimmed by 4 bases and J by 0 bases, leaving 10 bases between them. This chain's CDR3 is CASSRRGDQETQYF. The CDR3 coding sequence is TGTGCCAGCAGCCGTAGAGGAGACCAAGAGACCCAGTACTTC.

Details on this clone: An end of the junction differs from the germline gene, which may be a read error. The V gene is TRBV19, the J gene TRBJ1-4; TRBD1 is a possible D gene (6 bases). The germline CDR1 and CDR2 sequences are LNHDA and SQIVND (reference sequence). CDR3 length: 15 residues. The CDR3: CASSVSGTTNEKLFF. CDR3 nucleotide sequence: TGTGCCAGTAGTGTATCCGGGACAACGAATGAAAAACTGTTTTTT.

The chain recombines TRBV7-9 with TRBJ1-2; 12 bases map to TRBD1. V gave up 6 bases and J gave up 4 bases; unmatched junction bases: 15. This CDR3 has 18 residues. Germline CDR1 and CDR2: SEHNR and FQNEAQ (reference sequence). The CDR3 coding sequence is TGTGCCAGCAGGGGAAATAGGGACAGGGGGCGTCAAGCCTATGGCTACACCTTC. This sequence encodes CASRGNRDRGRQAYGYTF.

Only one count was recorded for this clone. The CDR3 DNA follows: TGTGCCAGCAGTGTAAGGACAGGGGCGAGTGAGCAGTTCTTC. It translates to CASSVRTGASEQFF. The V call is TRBV2, the J call TRBJ2-1; 9 bases agree with TRBD1. The J segment lost 9 bases and the V segment lost 4 bases, leaving 7 bases of the junction unmatched. The CDR3 runs 14 residues. Germline-derived CDR1 and CDR2 are SNHLY and FYNNEI.

This clone appeared a few times. V gene TRBV4-2 combines with J gene TRBJ2-1; no firm D call. The V gene's germline CDR1 is LGHNA and CDR2 YNFKEQ. CDR3 length equals 14 residues. V lost 0 bases to trimming and J lost 8 bases, with 11 bases between them. CDR3 region: CASSQDRLGDEQFF. The CDR3 nucleotides read TGTGCCAGCAGCCAAGATAGGCTAGGCGATGAGCAGTTCTTC.

The chain recombines TRBV7-6 with TRBJ2-1; tentatively, D is TRBD2 (5 bases). The CDR3 contains 15 residues. CDR1 and CDR2 (germline): SGHVS, FNYEAQ. V gave up 4 bases and J gave up 2 bases, with 12 bases separating them. This CDR3 is CASSSSPAAYNEQFF. The CDR3 region has the DNA TGTGCCAGCAGCTCCTCCCCAGCGGCCTACAATGAGCAGTTCTTC.

CDR3 region: CASSFSTLETGANVLTF. The CDR3 DNA reads TGTGCCAGCAGCTTTAGTACGTTAGAAACCGGGGCCAACGTCCTGACTTTC. The gene calls are TRBV13 and TRBJ2-6; D unclear. Trimming shortened V by 3 bases and J by 4 bases, and 16 bases separated the two germline ends. CDR1 is PRHDT, CDR2 FYEKMQ, per germline (reference sequence). The CDR3 spans 17 residues.

This clone was counted only a few times. The rearrangement links TRBV5-1 to TRBJ1-5; D unresolved. V dropped 0 bases and J dropped 4 bases, with 8 bases sitting between them. CDR3 length: 14 residues. Germline V gene lookup returns CDR1 SGHRS and CDR2 YFSETQ. This chain's CDR3 is CASSLDGINQPQHF. The CDR3 DNA reads as TGCGCCAGCAGCTTGGACGGCATAAATCAGCCCCAGCATTTT.

The chain has TRBV7-2 and TRBJ2-7; 7 bases fit TRBD2. V was clipped by 7 bases and J by 6 bases; unmatched bases: 9. The CDR3 covers 13 residues. CDR1 is SGHTA and CDR2 is FQGNSA in the germline V gene. CDR3 bases: TGTGCCAGCACCTCGGCGGGAGCGATCGAGCAGTACTTC. Translating it yields CASTSAGAIEQYF. Full variable domain (remainder filled in from reference TRBV7-2 and TRBJ2-7): GAGVSQSPSNKVTEKGKDVELRCDPISGHTALYWYRQSLGQGLEFLIYFQGNSAPDKSGLPSDRFSAERTGGSVSTLTIQRTQQEDSAVYLCASTSAGAIEQYFGPGTRLTVT.

The chain employs TRBV5-1 and TRBJ2-7; no reliable D call. In germline, CDR1 is SGHRS, CDR2 YFSETQ. Trimming cost V 3 bases and J 3 bases, with 10 bases left between them. The CDR3 runs to 13 residues. CDR3 sequence reads: CASSSGLVYEQYF. CDR3 sequence (DNA): TGCGCCAGCAGCTCCGGGCTAGTCTACGAGCAGTACTTC.

The chain recombines TRBV6-5 with TRBJ2-7; 7 bases align to TRBD1. Germline V CDR1 and CDR2: MNHEY, SVGAGI. With V trimmed by 5 bases and J by 4 bases, 5 bases remained unmatched. The CDR3 loop spans 13 amino acids. This chain's CDR3 is CASSGGQLYEQYF. DNA of the CDR3: TGTGCCAGCAGTGGGGGACAGCTTTACGAGCAGTACTTC.